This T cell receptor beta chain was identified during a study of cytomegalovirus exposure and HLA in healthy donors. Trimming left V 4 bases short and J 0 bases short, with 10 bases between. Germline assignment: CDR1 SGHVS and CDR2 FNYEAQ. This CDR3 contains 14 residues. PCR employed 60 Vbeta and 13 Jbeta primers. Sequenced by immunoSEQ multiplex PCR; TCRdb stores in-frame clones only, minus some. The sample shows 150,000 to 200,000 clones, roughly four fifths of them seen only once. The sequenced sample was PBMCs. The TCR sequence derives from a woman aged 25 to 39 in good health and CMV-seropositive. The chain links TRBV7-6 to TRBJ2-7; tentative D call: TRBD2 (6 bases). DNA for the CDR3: TGTGCCAGCAGCTCGGCGGGGCCCTCCTACGAGCAGTACTTC. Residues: CASSSAGPSYEQYF.